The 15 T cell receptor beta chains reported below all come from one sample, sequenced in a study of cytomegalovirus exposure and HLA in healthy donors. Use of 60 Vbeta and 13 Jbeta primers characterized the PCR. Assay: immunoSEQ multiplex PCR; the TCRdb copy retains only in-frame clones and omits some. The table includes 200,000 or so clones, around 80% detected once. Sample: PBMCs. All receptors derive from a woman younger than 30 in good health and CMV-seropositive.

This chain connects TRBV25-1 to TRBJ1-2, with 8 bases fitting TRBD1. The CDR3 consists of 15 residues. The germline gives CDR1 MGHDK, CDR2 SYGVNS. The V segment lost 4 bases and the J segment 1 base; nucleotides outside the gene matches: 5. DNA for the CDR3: TGTGCCAGCAGTGGGACAGGGTCGTTTAACTATGGCTACACCTTC. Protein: CASSGTGSFNYGYTF.

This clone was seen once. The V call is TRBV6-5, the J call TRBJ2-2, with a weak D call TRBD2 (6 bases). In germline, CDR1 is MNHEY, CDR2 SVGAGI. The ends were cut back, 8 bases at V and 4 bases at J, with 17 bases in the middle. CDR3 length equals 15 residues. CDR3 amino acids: CASCGGIVGTGELFF. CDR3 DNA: TGTGCCAGCTGTGGGGGGATAGTGGGCACCGGGGAGCTGTTTTTT.

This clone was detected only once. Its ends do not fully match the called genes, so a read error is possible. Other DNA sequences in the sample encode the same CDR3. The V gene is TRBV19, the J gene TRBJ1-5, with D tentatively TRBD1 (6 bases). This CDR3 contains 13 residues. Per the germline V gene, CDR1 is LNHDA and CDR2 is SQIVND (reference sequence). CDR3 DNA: TGTGCCAGTAACAGGGCTCCGAATCAGCCCCAACATTTT. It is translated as CASNRAPNQPQHF. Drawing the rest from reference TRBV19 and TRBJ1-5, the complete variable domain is DGGITQSPKYLFRKEGQNVTLSCEQNLNHDAMYWYRQDPGQGLRLIYYSQIVNDFQKGDIAEGYSVSREKKESFPLTVTSAQKNPTAFYLCASNRAPNQPQHFGDGTRLSIL.

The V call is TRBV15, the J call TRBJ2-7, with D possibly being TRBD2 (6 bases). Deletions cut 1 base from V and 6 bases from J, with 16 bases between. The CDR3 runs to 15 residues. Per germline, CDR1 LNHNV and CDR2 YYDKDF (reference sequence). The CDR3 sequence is CATSRGRGIPIEQYV. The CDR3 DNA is TGTGCCACCAGCAGAGGGCGCGGGATACCTATCGAGCAGTACGTC.

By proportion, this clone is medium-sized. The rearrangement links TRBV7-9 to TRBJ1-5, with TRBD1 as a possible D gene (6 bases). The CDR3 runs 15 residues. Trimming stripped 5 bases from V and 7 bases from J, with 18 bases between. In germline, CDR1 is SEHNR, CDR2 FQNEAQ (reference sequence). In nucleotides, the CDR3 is TGTGCCAGCAGCACTACCAGGGGAGACGGCCAGCCCCAGCATTTT. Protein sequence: CASSTTRGDGQPQHF.

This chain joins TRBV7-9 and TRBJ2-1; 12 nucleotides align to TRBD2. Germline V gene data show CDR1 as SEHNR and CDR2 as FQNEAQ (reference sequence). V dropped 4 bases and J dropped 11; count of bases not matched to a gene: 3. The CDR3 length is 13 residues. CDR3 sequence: CASSYGLAGKQFF. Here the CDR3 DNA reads TGTGCCAGCAGCTACGGACTAGCGGGGAAGCAGTTCTTC.

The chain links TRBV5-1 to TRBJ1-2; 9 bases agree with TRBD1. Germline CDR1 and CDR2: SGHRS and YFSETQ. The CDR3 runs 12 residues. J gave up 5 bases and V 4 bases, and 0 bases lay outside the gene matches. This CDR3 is CASSGQGYGYTF. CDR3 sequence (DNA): TGCGCCAGCAGCGGACAGGGGTATGGCTACACCTTC. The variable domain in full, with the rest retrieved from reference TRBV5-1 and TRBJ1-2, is KAGVTQTPRYLIKTRGQQVTLSCSPISGHRSVSWYQQTPGQGLQFLFEYFSETQRNKGNFPGRFSGRQFSNSRSEMNVSTLELGDSALYLCASSGQGYGYTFGSGTRLTVV.

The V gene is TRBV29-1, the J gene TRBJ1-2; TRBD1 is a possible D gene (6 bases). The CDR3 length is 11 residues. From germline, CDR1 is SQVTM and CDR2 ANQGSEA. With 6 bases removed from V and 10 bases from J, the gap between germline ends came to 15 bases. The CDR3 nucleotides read TGCAGCGTGGAGCAGGGGAGGGCCTACACCTTC. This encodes CSVEQGRAYTF.

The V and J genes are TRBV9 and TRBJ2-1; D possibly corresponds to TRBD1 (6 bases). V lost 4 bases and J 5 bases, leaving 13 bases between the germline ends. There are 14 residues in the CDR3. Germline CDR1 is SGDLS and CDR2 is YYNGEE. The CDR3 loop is CASSPRTAHNEQFF. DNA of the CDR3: TGTGCCAGCAGCCCCAGGACAGCCCACAATGAGCAGTTCTTC.

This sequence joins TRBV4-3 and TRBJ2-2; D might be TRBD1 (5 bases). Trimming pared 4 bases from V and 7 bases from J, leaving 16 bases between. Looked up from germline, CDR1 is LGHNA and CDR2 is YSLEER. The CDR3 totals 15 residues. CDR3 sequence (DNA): TGCGCCAGCAGCCCCCAGGGCAGCGTGGACGGGGAGCTGTTTTTT. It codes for CASSPQGSVDGELFF.

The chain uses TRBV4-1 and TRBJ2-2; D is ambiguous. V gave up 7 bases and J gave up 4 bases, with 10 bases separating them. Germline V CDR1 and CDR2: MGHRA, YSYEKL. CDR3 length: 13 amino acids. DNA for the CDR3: TGCGCCAGCAAGTCGGAGAGCACCGGGGAGCTGTTTTTT. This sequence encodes CASKSESTGELFF.

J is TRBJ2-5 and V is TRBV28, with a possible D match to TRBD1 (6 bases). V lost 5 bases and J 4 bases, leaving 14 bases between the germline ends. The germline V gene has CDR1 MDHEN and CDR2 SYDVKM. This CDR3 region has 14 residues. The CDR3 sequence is CASSPVEGGETQYF. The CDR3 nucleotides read TGTGCCAGCAGTCCCGTCGAAGGGGGAGAGACCCAGTACTTC.

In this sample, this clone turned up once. The CDR3 DNA sequence: TGTGCCAGCAGCTTAGGGACAGATTCACCCCTCCACTTT. Encoded protein: CASSLGTDSPLHF. J is TRBJ1-6 and V is TRBV7-9; the D gene is possibly TRBD1 (6 bases). V lost 1 base and J 8 bases, leaving 6 bases between the germline ends. The CDR3 runs to 13 residues. The germline V gene has CDR1 SEHNR and CDR2 FQNEAQ (reference sequence).

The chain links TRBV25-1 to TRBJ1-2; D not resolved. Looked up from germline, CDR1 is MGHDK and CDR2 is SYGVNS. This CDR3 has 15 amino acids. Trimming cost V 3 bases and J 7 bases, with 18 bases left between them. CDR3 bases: TGTGCCAGCAGTGAGTTTGGTGAGGGCGGGTCTGGCTACACCTTC. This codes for CASSEFGEGGSGYTF.

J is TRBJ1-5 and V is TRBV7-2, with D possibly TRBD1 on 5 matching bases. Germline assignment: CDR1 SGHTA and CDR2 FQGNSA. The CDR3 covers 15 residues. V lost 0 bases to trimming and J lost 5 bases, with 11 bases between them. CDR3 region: CASSLAGGAHQPQHF. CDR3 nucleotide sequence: TGTGCCAGCAGCTTAGCGGGAGGGGCGCATCAGCCCCAGCATTTT. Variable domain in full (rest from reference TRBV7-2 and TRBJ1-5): GAGVSQSPSNKVTEKGKDVELRCDPISGHTALYWYRQSLGQGLEFLIYFQGNSAPDKSGLPSDRFSAERTGGSVSTLTIQRTQQEDSAVYLCASSLAGGAHQPQHFGDGTRLSIL.